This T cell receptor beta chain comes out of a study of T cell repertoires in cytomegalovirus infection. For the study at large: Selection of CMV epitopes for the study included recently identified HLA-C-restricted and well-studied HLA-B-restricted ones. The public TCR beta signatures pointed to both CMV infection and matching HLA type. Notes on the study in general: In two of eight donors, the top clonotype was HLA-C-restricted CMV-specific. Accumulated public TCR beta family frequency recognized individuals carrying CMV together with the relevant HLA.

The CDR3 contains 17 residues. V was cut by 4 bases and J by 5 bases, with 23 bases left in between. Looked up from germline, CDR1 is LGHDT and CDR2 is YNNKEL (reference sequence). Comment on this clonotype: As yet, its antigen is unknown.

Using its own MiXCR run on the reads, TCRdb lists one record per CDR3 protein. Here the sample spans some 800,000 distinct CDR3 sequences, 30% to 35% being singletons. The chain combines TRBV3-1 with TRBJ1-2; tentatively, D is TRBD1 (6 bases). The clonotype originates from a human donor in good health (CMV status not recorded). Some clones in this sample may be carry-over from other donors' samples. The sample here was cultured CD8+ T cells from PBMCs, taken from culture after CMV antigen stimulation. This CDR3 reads CASSPWAGAISIYGYTF. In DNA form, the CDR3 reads TGTGCCAGCAGCCCCTGGGCAGGGGCGATTTCTATTTATGGCTACACCTTC.